This entry describes one TCR beta chain. Its cognate antigen is unknown. The sample belongs to a study of Ad26.COV2.S vaccination and SARS-CoV-2 variants. Described treatment: around 19 received Ad26.COV2.S at low or high dose, single or two shots; roughly 5 received placebo; per-sample allocation not given. Day 63 after the first injection of vaccine or placebo was the sampling time. Adults aged 18-55 years in Boston included the donor. Vaccine was an Ad26 vector expressing Wuhan-strain SARS-CoV-2 spike. Clones were read by immunoSEQ multiplex PCR, and TCRdb kept only the in-frame ones, dropping some. The table includes hundreds of thousands of clones, 89% detected once. Study-wide findings and caveats: TCR breadth and depth estimates may have understated total T cell responses. Post-vaccination spike-specific CD8+ and CD4+ T cell responses reportedly had substantial breadth.

The clonotype originates from a person aged 18-60 years who received the Ad26.COV2.S COVID-19 vaccine or a placebo. The material sequenced was peripheral blood, taken in a trial of Ad26.COV2.S vaccine versus placebo.

The CDR3 protein is CASSPPGHPDIQYF. In DNA, the CDR3 is TGTGCCAGCTCACCACCGGGACACCCAGACATTCAGTACTTC. The chain links TRBV18 to TRBJ2-4; a possible D gene is TRBD1 (6 bases). The CDR3 runs to 14 residues. V lost 0 bases and J 8 bases, leaving 11 bases between the germline ends. Per germline, CDR1 KGHSH and CDR2 LQKENI.